This TCR beta chain emerged from a study of T cells in Graves' hyperthyroidism and ophthalmopathy. Overall study context: Prior to any treatment, at the point of initial diagnosis, peripheral blood was collected. Study observations and caveats: Ophthalmopathy was distinguished from stable hyperthyroidism by 13 V-J signatures.

Patients were excluded for uncontrolled infection, other autoimmune disease, pregnancy or lactation. PBMCs were sourced from approximately 9 ml fresh peripheral blood. This clonotype has a count of ten or more. Its target is not known. With 4 bases removed from V and 0 bases from J, the gap between germline ends came to 9 bases. CDR1 is SEHNR, CDR2 FQNEAQ, per germline (reference sequence). There are 14 residues in the CDR3. TCR beta CDR3 regions were amplified from RNA transcripts. The primer set for the first-round RT-PCR of the TCR CDR3 was HTBI. TCRdb redid the calling of the multiplex PCR reads with MiXCR, one entry per CDR3 protein. The table records 300,000 to 400,000 distinct CDR3 sequences, less than 20% of them present only once.

The origin of this receptor is a man younger than 30 with Graves' ophthalmopathy. Sequencing was performed on blood. J is TRBJ1-1 and V is TRBV7-9, with D perhaps TRBD1 (6 bases). In nucleotides, the CDR3 is TGTGCCAGCAGCTGGACAGCAATGAACACTGAAGCTTTCTTT. It codes for CASSWTAMNTEAFF.